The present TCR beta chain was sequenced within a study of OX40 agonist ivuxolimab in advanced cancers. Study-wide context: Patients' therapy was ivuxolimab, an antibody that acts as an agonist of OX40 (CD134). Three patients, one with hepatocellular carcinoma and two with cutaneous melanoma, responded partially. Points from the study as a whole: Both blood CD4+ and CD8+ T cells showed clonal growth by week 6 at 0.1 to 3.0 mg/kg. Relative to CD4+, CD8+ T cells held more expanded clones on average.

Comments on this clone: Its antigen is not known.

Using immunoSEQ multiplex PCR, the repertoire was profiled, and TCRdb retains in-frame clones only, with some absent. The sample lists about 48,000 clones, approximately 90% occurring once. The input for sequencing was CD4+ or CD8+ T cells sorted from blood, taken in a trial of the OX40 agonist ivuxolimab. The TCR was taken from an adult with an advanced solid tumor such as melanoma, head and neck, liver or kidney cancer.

CDR3 residues: CASSPGTDQETQYF. The CDR3 DNA follows: TGTGCCAGCTCCCCTGGGACAGATCAAGAGACCCAGTACTTC. The V and J genes are TRBV18 and TRBJ2-5; 7 bases are shared with TRBD1. The CDR3 extends over 14 amino acids. The germline V gene has CDR1 KGHSH and CDR2 LQKENI. V was pared by 6 bases and J by 2 bases, with 6 bases of the junction left unmatched.